This T cell receptor (beta chain) originates from a study of somatic mutations in cytotoxic T cells in rheumatoid arthritis. Study overall: After diagnosis, patient blood (over 29 ml EDTA) was drawn right away, before any treatment was given.

Study-wide results and caveats: Over 20% of CD8+ cells belonged to the largest CD8+ clone in about an eighth of the 65 patients. Multiple comparisons were not accounted for in the slight TRBV07 underrepresentation seen in rheumatoid arthritis patients.

The CDR3 covers 15 residues. Germline CDR1 is SGHDT and CDR2 is YYEEEE. Trimming removed 1 base from V and 2 bases from J; junction bases left unmatched: 4. Positively selected by magnetic beads, CD4+ and CD8+ cells were purity-checked by flow cytometry. A word on this clone: Its antigen is still unknown.

Here immunoSEQ multiplex PCR was the method, and the copy in TCRdb shows in-frame clones only, minus some. Of fewer than 15,000 clones in the sample, 65% to 80% were seen once. The source is an adult with rheumatoid arthritis. The rearrangement joins TRBV5-6 to TRBJ2-5; 8 positions agree with TRBD2. Source material: CD8+ T cells sorted from blood. CDR3: CASSLRLAGQETQYF. In DNA, the CDR3 is TGTGCCAGCAGCTTGCGGCTAGCGGGTCAAGAGACCCAGTACTTC.